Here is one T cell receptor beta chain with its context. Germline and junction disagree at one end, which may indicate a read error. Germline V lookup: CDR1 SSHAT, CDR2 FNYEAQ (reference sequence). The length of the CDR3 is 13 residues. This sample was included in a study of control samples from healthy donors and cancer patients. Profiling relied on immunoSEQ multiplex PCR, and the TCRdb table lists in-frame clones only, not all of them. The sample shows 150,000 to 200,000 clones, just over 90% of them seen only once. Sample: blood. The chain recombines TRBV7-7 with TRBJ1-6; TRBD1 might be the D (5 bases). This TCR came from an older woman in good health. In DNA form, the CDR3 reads TGTGCTAGCAGCCTAGGGGTCGATTCACCCCTCCACTTT. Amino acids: CASSLGVDSPLHF.